The 31 T cell receptor beta chains listed next were all sequenced from one sample in a study of blood T cell repertoires in COVID-19 (dated by TCRdb to 2020 to 2021). The library was produced with the immunoSEQ multiplex PCR assay. TCRdb carries this immuneACCESS record with in-frame sequences only. Its versions omit some clonotypes, under half of them owing to an unresolved V gene in the studies checked, with the rest unexplained. The sample profile shows some 210,000 clones; 83% of them were found once. The ten largest make up less than 3% of the sample. The sequenced material came from peripheral blood. The receptors here all came from a man aged 50-60 years with active or convalescent COVID-19.

This sequence joins TRBV7-2 and TRBJ1-2; D is perhaps TRBD1 (5 bases). The germline V gene has CDR1 SGHTA and CDR2 FQGNSA. Trimming removed 5 bases at V and 1 base at J, with 11 bases between. This CDR3 has 14 amino acids. The CDR3 coding sequence is TGTGCCAGCAGCCCAGGGCAGAATAACTATGGCTACACCTTC. It encodes CASSPGQNNYGYTF.

The chain joins TRBV18 to TRBJ2-5; the match to TRBD1 covers 8 bases. Losses at the gene ends were 0 bases for V and 6 bases for J; bases not matched to a gene: 6. Germline CDR1 KGHSH, CDR2 LQKENI. The CDR3 runs 15 residues. The DNA of the CDR3 is TGTGCCAGCTCACCACCGCAGGGGGCGAGCAAGACCCAGTACTTC. Encoded protein: CASSPPQGASKTQYF. The full variable domain, rest sourced from reference TRBV18 and TRBJ2-5, is NAGVMQNPRHLVRRRGQEARLRCSPMKGHSHVYWYRQLPEEGLKFMVYLQKENIIDESGMPKERFSAEFPKEGPSILRIQQVVRGDSAAYFCASSPPQGASKTQYFGPGTRLLVL.

This clone was picked up a small number of times. This chain links TRBV10-3 with TRBJ2-1; TRBD2 aligns across 8 bases. The trim removed 2 bases at V and 4 bases at J, leaving 10 bases unmatched. CDR1 is ENHRY, CDR2 SYGVKD, per germline. The CDR3 has 17 amino acids. The CDR3 is CAISEPEGTRSYNEQFF. The CDR3 DNA is TGTGCCATCAGTGAGCCAGAAGGGACTAGATCATACAATGAGCAGTTCTTC.

This rearrangement joins TRBV7-2 to TRBJ2-1; 12 nucleotides line up with TRBD2. Losses at the gene ends were 4 bases for V and 13 bases for J; bases not matched to a gene: 14. The germline V gene encodes CDR1 SGHTA and CDR2 FQGNSA. The CDR3 is 16 residues long. The CDR3 reads CASSSTGLAGSFIQFF. CDR3 sequence (DNA): TGTGCCAGCAGCTCCACAGGACTAGCGGGGTCTTTTATACAGTTCTTC. Supplemented by reference TRBV7-2 and TRBJ2-1, the full variable domain reads GAGVSQSPSNKVTEKGKDVELRCDPISGHTALYWYRQSLGQGLEFLIYFQGNSAPDKSGLPSDRFSAERTGGSVSTLTIQRTQQEDSAVYLCASSSTGLAGSFIQFFGPGTRLTVL.

This clone was picked up a small number of times. The rearrangement joins TRBV11-3 to TRBJ2-1, with D possibly being TRBD2 (6 bases). Germline loops: CDR1 SGHNT, CDR2 YENEEA. The CDR3 has 15 residues. V lost 3 bases and J lost 2, with 11 bases in between. CDR3 loop: CASSLGRGAYNEQFF. CDR3 sequence (DNA): TGTGCCAGCAGCTTGGGGCGGGGAGCCTACAATGAGCAGTTCTTC.

This chain uses TRBV29-1 with TRBJ2-3; 10 nucleotides match TRBD2. V lost 2 bases to trimming and J lost 5 bases; unmatched junction nucleotides: 10. The germline V gene encodes CDR1 SQVTM and CDR2 ANQGSEA. The CDR3 consists of 16 residues. The CDR3 sequence: CSVESLLAGARDTQYF. CDR3 DNA: TGCAGCGTTGAATCTCTCCTAGCGGGAGCGAGAGATACGCAGTATTTT.

The chain joins TRBV10-3 to TRBJ1-5; 7 bases agree with TRBD1. Germline V lookup: CDR1 ENHRY, CDR2 SYGVKD. V lost 4 bases to trimming and J lost 5 bases; unmatched junction nucleotides: 5. The CDR3 totals 14 residues. CDR3 DNA: TGTGCCATCAGTGGTGTAGGACAGGATCAGCCCCAGCATTTT. Translating gives CAISGVGQDQPQHF.

The chain carries TRBV9 and TRBJ1-1; D perhaps matches TRBD1 (5 bases). Germline V lookup: CDR1 SGDLS, CDR2 YYNGEE. This CDR3 has 14 residues. The V gene lost 4 bases and the J gene lost 3 bases, with 13 bases spanning the gap. The CDR3 bases are TGTGCCAGCAGCAGAGACGGGGGGGACACTGAAGCTTTCTTT. Its translation is CASSRDGGDTEAFF.

This rearrangement joins TRBV28 to TRBJ1-1; 12 bases map to TRBD1. Per the germline V gene, CDR1 is MDHEN and CDR2 is SYDVKM. The CDR3 runs to 16 residues. J lost 3 bases, V lost 7 bases, and 9 bases had no gene match. CDR3: CASTGTGGVGYTEAFF. Here the CDR3 DNA reads TGTGCCAGCACCGGGACAGGGGGCGTGGGGTACACTGAAGCTTTCTTT.

The chain recombines TRBV6-5 with TRBJ1-1; the D gene is possibly TRBD1 (6 bases). The CDR3 has 13 amino acids. Looked up from germline, CDR1 is MNHEY and CDR2 is SVGAGI. The V and J ends lost 11 bases and 3 bases respectively, with 16 bases between them. DNA of the CDR3: TGTGCCGCCAAACAGGGACGAGACACTGAAGCTTTCTTT. Translating it yields CAAKQGRDTEAFF.

The CDR3 DNA reads TGTGCCAGCAGCTTTGAGCGTAGCTCCTACAATGAGCAGTTCTTC. This codes for CASSFERSSYNEQFF. V is TRBV5-6 and J is TRBJ2-1; no reliable D call. The V and J ends lost 2 bases and 0 bases respectively, with 9 bases between them. The CDR3 spans 15 residues. The germline V gene encodes CDR1 SGHDT and CDR2 YYEEEE.

The V gene is TRBV6-1, the J gene TRBJ2-7; D ambiguous. This CDR3 spans 14 amino acids. V lost 1 base and J lost 4, with 11 bases in between. CDR1 is MNHNS and CDR2 is SASEGT in the germline V gene. As DNA, the CDR3 is TGTGCCAGCAGTGAAGTTGATGGGCCGTACGAGCAGTACTTC. Amino acids: CASSEVDGPYEQYF.

The V and J genes are TRBV19 and TRBJ1-1, with a possible D match to TRBD1 (6 bases). Germline V lookup: CDR1 LNHDA, CDR2 SQIVND (reference sequence). The CDR3 is 15 amino acids. The germline V and J ends were trimmed by 3 bases and 1 base, with 12 bases remaining between them. The CDR3 region is CASSIQGRGNTEAFF. CDR3 nucleotides: TGTGCCAGTAGTATTCAAGGCAGGGGGAACACTGAAGCTTTCTTT.

The chain has TRBV30 and TRBJ1-3; tentative D call: TRBD1 (5 bases). In germline, CDR1 is GTSNPN, CDR2 SVGIG (reference sequence). The CDR3 is made up of 16 amino acids. V dropped 3 bases and J dropped 3 bases, with 18 bases sitting between them. CDR3 loop: CAWSVDSAGLGNTIYF. The DNA for the CDR3 is TGTGCCTGGAGCGTCGATTCGGCGGGGCTTGGAAACACCATATATTTT.

V is TRBV6-6 and J is TRBJ1-5, with 8 bases matching TRBD1. The ends lost 0 bases at V and 5 bases at J; junction bases unmatched: 3. This CDR3 has 15 amino acids. Per the germline V gene, CDR1 is MNHNY and CDR2 is SVGAGI (reference sequence). CDR3 amino acids: CASSYSMTGDQPQHF. The CDR3 DNA reads TGTGCCAGCAGTTACTCTATGACAGGGGATCAGCCCCAGCATTTT.

The V and J genes are TRBV5-5 and TRBJ2-5, with D tentatively TRBD2 (5 bases). This CDR3 comprises 14 residues. Trimming took 3 bases from V and 4 from J, leaving 13 bases between them. The germline gives CDR1 SGHKS, CDR2 YYEKEE (reference sequence). The CDR3 spells CASSSPREGETQYF. The CDR3 region has the DNA TGTGCCAGCAGCTCCCCTCGGGAAGGAGAGACCCAGTACTTC.

This clone was detected a few times. The rearrangement links TRBV4-1 to TRBJ2-7; 11 bases match TRBD2. Germline lookup yields CDR1 MGHRA and CDR2 YSYEKL. The CDR3 length is 14 residues. V shed 8 bases, J shed 9 bases, and the junction held 12 bases outside the gene matches. The CDR3 DNA is TGCGCCAGCTCGACTAGCGGGGCCCTACGGGTGCAGTACTTC. Protein: CASSTSGALRVQYF.

This sequence joins TRBV19 and TRBJ1-1; D is undetermined. This CDR3 contains 15 residues. V lost 6 bases and J 0 bases, leaving 14 bases between the germline ends. Germline V gene lookup returns CDR1 LNHDA and CDR2 SQIVND (reference sequence). CDR3 region: CASRRGFPMNTEAFF. The CDR3 DNA reads as TGTGCCAGTAGACGAGGGTTTCCTATGAACACTGAAGCTTTCTTT.

This chain connects TRBV5-1 to TRBJ1-4; 8 nucleotides agree with TRBD1. The CDR3 spans 15 residues. Germline V gene sequence: CDR1 SGHRS, CDR2 YFSETQ. Trimming took 4 bases from V and 8 from J; bases not matched to a gene: 10. The CDR3 sequence: CASSLGTGGWEKLFF. The DNA of the CDR3 is TGCGCCAGCAGCCTGGGGACAGGTGGTTGGGAAAAACTGTTTTTT.

CDR3 region: CASSRGQGGETQYF. The CDR3 DNA reads as TGCGCCAGCAGTAGAGGCCAGGGAGGGGAGACCCAGTACTTC. The chain recombines TRBV5-1 with TRBJ2-5, with 7 bases aligning to TRBD2. The ends lost 5 bases at V and 5 bases at J; junction bases unmatched: 9. CDR1 is SGHRS and CDR2 is YFSETQ in the germline V gene. This CDR3 region has 14 residues.

The rearrangement links TRBV6-5 to TRBJ1-6, with a possible D match to TRBD1 (5 bases). Germline CDR1 and CDR2: MNHEY and SVGAGI. The CDR3 has 14 amino acids. Trimming cost V 6 bases and J 7 bases, with 13 bases left between them. CDR3 in DNA: TGTGCCAGCAGGGAGGGGTTGTCCAATTCACCCCTCCACTTT. Protein product: CASREGLSNSPLHF.

The rearrangement joins TRBV6-5 to TRBJ1-1; D is possibly TRBD1 (6 bases). V lost 5 bases to trimming and J lost 4 bases, with 17 bases between them. The V gene's germline CDR1 is MNHEY and CDR2 SVGAGI. The CDR3 length is 15 residues. The CDR3 reads CASSLPLGHPTEAFF. CDR3 in DNA: TGTGCCAGCAGTCTCCCTCTGGGACATCCCACTGAAGCTTTCTTT.

J is TRBJ1-6 and V is TRBV28; 7 bases are shared with TRBD1. The J segment lost 7 bases and the V segment lost 5 bases, leaving 5 bases of the junction unmatched. This CDR3 has 14 residues. Germline assignment: CDR1 MDHEN and CDR2 SYDVKM. In nucleotides, the CDR3 is TGTGCCAGCAGTCCCTCGGGACAGAATTCACCCCTCCACTTT. It encodes CASSPSGQNSPLHF.

The chain employs TRBV24-1 and TRBJ2-1; no reliable D call. The germline CDR1 and CDR2 sequences are KGHDR and SFDVKD. Trimming removed 3 bases from V and 9 bases from J, with 11 bases in between. The CDR3 spans 13 residues. In DNA, the CDR3 is TGTGCCACCAGTGATGGCCCTAGAGGTGAGCAGTTCTTC. Its translation is CATSDGPRGEQFF.

This chain joins TRBV9 and TRBJ1-2; 7 bases are shared with TRBD1. CDR1 and CDR2 (germline): SGDLS, YYNGEE. The CDR3 loop spans 13 amino acids. The J segment lost 7 bases and the V segment lost 0 bases, leaving 3 bases of the junction unmatched. The CDR3 here is CASSVVTGVGYTF. The CDR3 nucleotides read TGTGCCAGCAGCGTAGTTACAGGGGTTGGCTACACCTTC.

V gene TRBV18 combines with J gene TRBJ1-1; D gene unclear. V lost 2 bases to trimming and J lost 0 bases, with 10 bases between them. CDR1 and CDR2 (germline): KGHSH, LQKENI. The CDR3 runs to 15 residues. This CDR3 reads CASSPGRSMNTEAFF. The DNA of the CDR3 is TGTGCCAGCTCACCAGGTCGGAGCATGAACACTGAAGCTTTCTTT.

CDR3 in amino acids: CASSQDSTGGTEAFF. The CDR3, as DNA: TGCGCCAGCAGCCAAGATAGTACGGGGGGTACTGAAGCTTTCTTT. The V gene is TRBV4-1, the J gene TRBJ1-1; D is perhaps TRBD1 (5 bases). Trimming stripped 0 bases from V and 5 bases from J, with 13 bases between. Germline V gene sequence: CDR1 MGHRA, CDR2 YSYEKL. This CDR3 is 15 amino acids long.

This clone showed up just once. The genes are TRBV4-1 and TRBJ2-3, with TRBD2 as a possible D gene (5 bases). The CDR3 covers 17 residues. V was shortened by 4 bases and J by 1 base, with 18 bases between the two germline ends. Germline-derived CDR1 and CDR2 are MGHRA and YSYEKL. CDR3 sequence (DNA): TGCGCCAGCAGCCTCAAGTGGATGGAGGCGCGCACAGATACGCAGTATTTT. This gives the protein CASSLKWMEARTDTQYF.

The chain joins TRBV30 to TRBJ2-7, with a tentative D call TRBD2 (5 bases). The CDR3 extends over 15 amino acids. Germline V gene data show CDR1 as GTSNPN and CDR2 as SVGIG (reference sequence). V was trimmed by 3 bases and J by 5 bases, leaving 20 bases between them. In DNA form, the CDR3 reads TGTGCCTGGAGGTCCCGGACTGGGGTTGAGGACGAGCAGTACTTC. Protein: CAWRSRTGVEDEQYF.

The V and J genes are TRBV2 and TRBJ2-2; D remains unclear. CDR3 length: 11 residues. V lost 4 bases, J lost 6 bases, and 3 bases lay in between. CDR1 SNHLY and CDR2 FYNNEI come from the germline V gene. This CDR3 reads CASSAAGELFF. CDR3 nucleotide sequence: TGTGCCAGCAGTGCGGCCGGGGAGCTGTTTTTT.

This chain uses TRBV7-9 with TRBJ2-1, with TRBD2 identical over 7 bases. The trim removed 4 bases at V and 5 bases at J, leaving 8 bases unmatched. CDR1 is SEHNR, CDR2 FQNEAQ, per germline (reference sequence). This CDR3 comprises 15 residues. The CDR3 reads CASSSSGRKNNEQFF. CDR3 DNA sequence: TGTGCCAGCAGCTCTAGCGGAAGAAAGAACAATGAGCAGTTCTTC. Based on the CDR3 plus reference TRBV7-9 and TRBJ2-1, the full variable domain is DTGVSQNPRHKITKRGQNVTFRCDPISEHNRLYWYRQTLGQGPEFLTYFQNEAQLEKSRLLSDRFSAERPKGSFSTLEIQRTEQGDSAMYLCASSSSGRKNNEQFFGPGTRLTVL.